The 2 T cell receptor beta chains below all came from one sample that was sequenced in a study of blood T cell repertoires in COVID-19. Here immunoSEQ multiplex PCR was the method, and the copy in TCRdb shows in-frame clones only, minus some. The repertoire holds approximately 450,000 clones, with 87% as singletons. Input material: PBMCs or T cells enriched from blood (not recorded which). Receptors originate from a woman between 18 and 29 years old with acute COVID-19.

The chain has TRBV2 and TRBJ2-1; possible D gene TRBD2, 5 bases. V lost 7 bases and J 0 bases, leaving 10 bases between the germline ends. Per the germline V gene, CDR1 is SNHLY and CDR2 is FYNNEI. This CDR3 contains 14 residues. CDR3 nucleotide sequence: TGTGCCAGCATTCGGGATAGCTCCTACAATGAGCAGTTCTTC. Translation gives CASIRDSSYNEQFF.

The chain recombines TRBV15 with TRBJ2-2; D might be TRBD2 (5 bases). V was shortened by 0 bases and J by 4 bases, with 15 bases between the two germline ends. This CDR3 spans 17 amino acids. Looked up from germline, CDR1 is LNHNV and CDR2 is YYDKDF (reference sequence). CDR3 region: CATSRDGRGTATGELFF. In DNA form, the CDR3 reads TGTGCCACCAGCAGAGATGGACGGGGAACAGCCACCGGGGAGCTGTTTTTT.